Listed here is a single T cell receptor (beta chain). Its target is unknown. Germline assignment: CDR1 LNHDA and CDR2 SQIVND (reference sequence). V lost 4 bases to trimming and J lost 2 bases; unmatched junction nucleotides: 6. The CDR3 contains 15 residues. This entry is derived from a study of cytomegalovirus exposure and HLA in healthy donors. Study summary: Genotyping of roughly 400 donors showed that around 86% belonged to the Caucasian-associated ancestry cluster.

General study results and limits: A list of 164 TCR beta chains associated with cytomegalovirus was given. Sequencing had likely introduced a cluster of highly shared sequence variants as an artifact. Confirmation was obtained in vitro that three CMV-associated chains are specific for CMV antigens.

A multiplex PCR was run with 60 Vbeta primers and 13 Jbeta primers. TCRdb keeps only in-frame clones here, not all; method: immunoSEQ multiplex PCR. This repertoire comprises about 20,000 clones; its ten largest clones make up more than 20%. The V and J genes are TRBV19 and TRBJ2-7; 9 nucleotides line up with TRBD1. The sequence came from a man in his 60s in good health and CMV-seropositive. Specimen: PBMCs. The CDR3 DNA reads TGTGCCAGTAGTAGGGGACAGGGCCTCACCTACGAGCAGTACTTC. Translation: CASSRGQGLTYEQYF. Supplemented by reference TRBV19 and TRBJ2-7, the full variable domain reads DGGITQSPKYLFRKEGQNVTLSCEQNLNHDAMYWYRQDPGQGLRLIYYSQIVNDFQKGDIAEGYSVSREKKESFPLTVTSAQKNPTAFYLCASSRGQGLTYEQYFGPGTRLTVT.